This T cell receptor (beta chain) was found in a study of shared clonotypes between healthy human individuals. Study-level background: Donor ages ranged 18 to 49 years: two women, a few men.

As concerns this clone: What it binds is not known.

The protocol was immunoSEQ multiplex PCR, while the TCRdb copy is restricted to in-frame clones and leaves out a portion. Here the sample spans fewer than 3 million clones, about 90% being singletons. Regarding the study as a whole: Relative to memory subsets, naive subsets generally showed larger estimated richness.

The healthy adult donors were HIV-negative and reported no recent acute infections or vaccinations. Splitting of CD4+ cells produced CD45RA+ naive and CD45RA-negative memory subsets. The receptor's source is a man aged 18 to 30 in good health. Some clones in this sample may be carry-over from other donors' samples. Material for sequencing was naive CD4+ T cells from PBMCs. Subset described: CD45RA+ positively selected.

The CDR3 DNA reads TGTGCCAGTAAGTCAACCGGGACAGGGTTGTCAACTGAAGCTTTCTTT. The encoded protein is CASKSTGTGLSTEAFF. The rearrangement joins TRBV19 to TRBJ1-1; the match to TRBD1 covers 9 bases. Trimming removed 7 bases from V and 5 bases from J; junction bases left unmatched: 14. The length of the CDR3 is 16 residues. Germline assignment: CDR1 LNHDA and CDR2 SQIVND (reference sequence).